This T cell receptor beta chain came from a study of cytomegalovirus exposure and HLA in healthy donors. A note on this clone: Antigen specificity is unknown.

The study's findings and limits: Earlier results showed most TCR beta V segments being productive about 87% or about 30% of the time. Associated with cytomegalovirus, according to the listing, were 150 to 200 TCR beta chains.

The PCR employed 60 Vbeta primers together with 13 Jbeta primers. Some clones are missing from TCRdb's copy, which holds only in-frame ones; the method was immunoSEQ multiplex PCR. The table has 100,000 to 120,000 clones, about 70% seen once; the top ten hold roughly 3.2%. Trimming shortened V by 11 bases and J by 4 bases, and 17 bases separated the two germline ends. Germline V gives CDR1 ENHRY, CDR2 SYGVKD. There are 13 residues in the CDR3. This sequence joins TRBV10-3 and TRBJ1-1; no firm D call. The sample comprised PBMCs. This clonotype was obtained from a man younger than 45 in good health and CMV-seronegative. The CDR3 sequence is CASRGEGGTEAFF. The CDR3 bases are TGTGCCTCCCGCGGGGAGGGAGGCACTGAAGCTTTCTTT.